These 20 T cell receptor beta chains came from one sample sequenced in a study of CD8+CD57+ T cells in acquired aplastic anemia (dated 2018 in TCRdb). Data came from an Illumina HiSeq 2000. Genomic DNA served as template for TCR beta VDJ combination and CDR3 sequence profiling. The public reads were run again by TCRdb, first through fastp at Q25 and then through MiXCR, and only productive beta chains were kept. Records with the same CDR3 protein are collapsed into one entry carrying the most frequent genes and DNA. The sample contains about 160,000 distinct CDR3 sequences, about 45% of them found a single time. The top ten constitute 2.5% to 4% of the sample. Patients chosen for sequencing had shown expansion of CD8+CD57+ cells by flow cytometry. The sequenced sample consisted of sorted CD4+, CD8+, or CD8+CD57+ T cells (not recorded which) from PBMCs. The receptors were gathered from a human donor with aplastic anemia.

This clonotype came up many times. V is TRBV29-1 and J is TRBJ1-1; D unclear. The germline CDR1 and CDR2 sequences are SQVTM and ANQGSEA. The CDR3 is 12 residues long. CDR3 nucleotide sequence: TGCACCGTGGGTACGGGGAACACTGAAGCTTTCTTT. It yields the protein CTVGTGNTEAFF.

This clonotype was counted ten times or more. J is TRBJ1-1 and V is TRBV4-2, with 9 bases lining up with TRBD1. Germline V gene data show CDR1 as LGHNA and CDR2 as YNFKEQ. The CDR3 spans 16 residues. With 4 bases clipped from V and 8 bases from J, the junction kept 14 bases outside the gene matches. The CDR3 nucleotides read TGTGCCAGCAGCCCACGGGACAGGGAGACTAACCGGGAAGCTTTCTTT. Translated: CASSPRDRETNREAFF.

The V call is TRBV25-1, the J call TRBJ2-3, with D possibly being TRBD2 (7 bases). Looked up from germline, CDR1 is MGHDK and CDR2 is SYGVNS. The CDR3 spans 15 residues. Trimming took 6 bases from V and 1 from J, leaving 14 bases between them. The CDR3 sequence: CASSLGGAGTDTQYF. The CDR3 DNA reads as TGTGCCAGCAGCTTGGGGGGGGCGGGCACAGATACGCAGTATTTT.

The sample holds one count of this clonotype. The CDR3, as DNA: TGTGCCAGCAGTGCAGGACCTGACAGGGTCGGCGAGCAGTACTTC. Protein: CASSAGPDRVGEQYF. The chain couples TRBV2 to TRBJ2-7, with 7 nucleotides matching TRBD1. With 4 bases clipped from V and 6 bases from J, the junction kept 12 bases outside the gene matches. Germline values: CDR1 SNHLY, CDR2 FYNNEI. The CDR3 consists of 15 residues.

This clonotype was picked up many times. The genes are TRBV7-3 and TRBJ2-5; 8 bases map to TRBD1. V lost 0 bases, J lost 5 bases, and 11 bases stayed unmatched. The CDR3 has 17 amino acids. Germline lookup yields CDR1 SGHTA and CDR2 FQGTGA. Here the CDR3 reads CASSLTKLDRGMETQYF. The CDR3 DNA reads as TGTGCCAGCAGCTTAACGAAGCTTGACAGGGGAATGGAGACCCAGTACTTC.

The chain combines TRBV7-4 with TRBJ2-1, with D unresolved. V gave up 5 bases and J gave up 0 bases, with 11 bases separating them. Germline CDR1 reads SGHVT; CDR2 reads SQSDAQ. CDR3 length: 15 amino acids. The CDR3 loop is CASSIIASSYNEQFF. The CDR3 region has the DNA TGTGCCAGCAGCATAATCGCGAGCTCCTACAATGAGCAGTTCTTC.

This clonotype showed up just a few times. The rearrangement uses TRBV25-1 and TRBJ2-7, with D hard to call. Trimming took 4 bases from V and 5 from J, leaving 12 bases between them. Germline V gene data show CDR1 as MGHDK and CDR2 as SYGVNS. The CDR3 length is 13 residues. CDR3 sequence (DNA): TGTGCCAGCAGTGGAGGCCTCGGTAACGAGCAGTACTTC. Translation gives CASSGGLGNEQYF.

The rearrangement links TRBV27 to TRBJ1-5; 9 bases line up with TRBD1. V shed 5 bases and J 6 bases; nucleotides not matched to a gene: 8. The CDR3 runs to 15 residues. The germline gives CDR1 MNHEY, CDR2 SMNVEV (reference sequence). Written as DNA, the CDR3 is TGTGCCAGCAGTCTCTCACGGACAGGGGTTCAGCCCCAGCATTTT. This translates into CASSLSRTGVQPQHF.

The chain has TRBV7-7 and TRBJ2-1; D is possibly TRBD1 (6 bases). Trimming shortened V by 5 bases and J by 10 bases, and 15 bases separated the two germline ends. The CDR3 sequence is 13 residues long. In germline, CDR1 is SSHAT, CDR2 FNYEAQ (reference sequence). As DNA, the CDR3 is TGTGCCAGCAGCCCAGAAACAGGGACGGAGCAGTTCTTC. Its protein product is CASSPETGTEQFF. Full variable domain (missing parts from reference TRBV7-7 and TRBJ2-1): GAGVSQSPRYKVTKRGQDVTLRCDPISSHATLYWYQQALGQGPEFLTYFNYEAQPDKSGLPSDRFSAERPEGSISTLTIQRTEQRDSAMYRCASSPETGTEQFFGPGTRLTVL.

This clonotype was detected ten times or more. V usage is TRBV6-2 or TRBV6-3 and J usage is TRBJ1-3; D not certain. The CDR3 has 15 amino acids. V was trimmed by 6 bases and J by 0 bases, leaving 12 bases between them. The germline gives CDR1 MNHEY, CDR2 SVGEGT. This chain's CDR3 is CASRAGSNSGNTIYF. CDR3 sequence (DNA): TGTGCCAGCAGAGCGGGCAGCAACTCTGGAAACACCATATATTTT.

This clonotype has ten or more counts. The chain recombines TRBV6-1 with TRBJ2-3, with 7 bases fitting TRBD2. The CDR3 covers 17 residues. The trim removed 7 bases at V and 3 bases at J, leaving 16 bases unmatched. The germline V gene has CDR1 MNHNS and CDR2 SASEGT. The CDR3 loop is CASNPPSGGDETDTQYF. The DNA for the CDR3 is TGTGCCAGCAACCCACCGTCGGGAGGCGACGAAACAGATACGCAGTATTTT.

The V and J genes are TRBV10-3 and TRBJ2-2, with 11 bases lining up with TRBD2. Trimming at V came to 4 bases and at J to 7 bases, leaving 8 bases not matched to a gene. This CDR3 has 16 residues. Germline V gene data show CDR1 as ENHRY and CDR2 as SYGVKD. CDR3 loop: CAISGLAGGLGGELFF. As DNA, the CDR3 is TGTGCCATCAGTGGGCTAGCGGGGGGTCTCGGCGGGGAGCTGTTTTTT.

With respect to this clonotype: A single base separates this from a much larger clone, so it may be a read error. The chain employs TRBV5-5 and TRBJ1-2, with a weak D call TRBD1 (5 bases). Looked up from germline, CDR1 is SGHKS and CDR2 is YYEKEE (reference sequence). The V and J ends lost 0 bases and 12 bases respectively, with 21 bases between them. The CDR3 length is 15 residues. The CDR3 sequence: CASSLVGGDGSGHTF. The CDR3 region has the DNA TGTGCCAGCAGCTTGGTGGGAGGGGACGGGAGCGGCCACACCTTC.

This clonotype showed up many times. The CDR3 DNA reads as TGTGCCAGCAGCTGGTGGTCCGGCACTGAAGCTTTCTTT. It codes for CASSWWSGTEAFF. The chain couples TRBV5-4 to TRBJ1-1; D is ambiguous. The V end lost 3 bases, the J end lost 4 bases, and 10 bases lay between the germline ends. CDR1 SGHNT and CDR2 YYREEE come from the germline V gene (reference sequence). The CDR3 length is 13 residues.

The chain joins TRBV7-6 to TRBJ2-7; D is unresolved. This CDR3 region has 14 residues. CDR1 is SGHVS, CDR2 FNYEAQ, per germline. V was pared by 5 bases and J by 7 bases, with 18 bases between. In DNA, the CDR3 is TGTGCCAGCAGCAGCTTAATAACTGGAGTGGAGCAGTACTTC. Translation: CASSSLITGVEQYF.

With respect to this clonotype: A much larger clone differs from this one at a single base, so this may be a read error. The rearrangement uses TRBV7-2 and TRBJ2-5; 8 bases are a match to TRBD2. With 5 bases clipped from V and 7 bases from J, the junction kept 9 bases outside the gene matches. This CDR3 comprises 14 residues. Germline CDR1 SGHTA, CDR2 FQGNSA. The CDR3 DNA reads TGTGCCAGCAGCCGTCCGGCGGGGGGAGGGACCCAGTACTTC. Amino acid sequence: CASSRPAGGGTQYF.

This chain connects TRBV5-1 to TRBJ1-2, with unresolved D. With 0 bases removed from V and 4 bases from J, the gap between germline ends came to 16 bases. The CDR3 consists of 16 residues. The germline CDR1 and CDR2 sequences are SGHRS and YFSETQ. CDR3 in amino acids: CASSLGRGVTTYGYTF. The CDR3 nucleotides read TGCGCCAGCAGCTTGGGACGGGGTGTGACGACCTATGGCTACACCTTC.

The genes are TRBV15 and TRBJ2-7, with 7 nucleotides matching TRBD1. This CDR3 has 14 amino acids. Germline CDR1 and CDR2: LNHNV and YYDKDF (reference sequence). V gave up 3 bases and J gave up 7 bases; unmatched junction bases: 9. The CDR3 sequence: CATSRAGGPMEQYV. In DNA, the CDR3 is TGTGCCACCAGCAGGGCAGGGGGACCAATGGAGCAGTACGTC.

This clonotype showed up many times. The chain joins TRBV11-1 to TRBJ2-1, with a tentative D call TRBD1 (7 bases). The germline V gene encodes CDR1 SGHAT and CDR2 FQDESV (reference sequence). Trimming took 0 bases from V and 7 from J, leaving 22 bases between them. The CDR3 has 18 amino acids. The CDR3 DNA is TGTGCCAGCAGCTTAGCTCGCGGGGCAGGGACAGCGAGGAATGAGCAGTTCTTC. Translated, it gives CASSLARGAGTARNEQFF.

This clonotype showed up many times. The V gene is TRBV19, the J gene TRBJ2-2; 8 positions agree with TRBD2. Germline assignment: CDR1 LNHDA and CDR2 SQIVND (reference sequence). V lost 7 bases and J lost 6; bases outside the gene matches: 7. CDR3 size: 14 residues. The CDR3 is CASNRPGGAGELFF. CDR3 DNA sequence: TGTGCCAGTAACCGTCCGGGGGGGGCCGGGGAGCTGTTTTTT.